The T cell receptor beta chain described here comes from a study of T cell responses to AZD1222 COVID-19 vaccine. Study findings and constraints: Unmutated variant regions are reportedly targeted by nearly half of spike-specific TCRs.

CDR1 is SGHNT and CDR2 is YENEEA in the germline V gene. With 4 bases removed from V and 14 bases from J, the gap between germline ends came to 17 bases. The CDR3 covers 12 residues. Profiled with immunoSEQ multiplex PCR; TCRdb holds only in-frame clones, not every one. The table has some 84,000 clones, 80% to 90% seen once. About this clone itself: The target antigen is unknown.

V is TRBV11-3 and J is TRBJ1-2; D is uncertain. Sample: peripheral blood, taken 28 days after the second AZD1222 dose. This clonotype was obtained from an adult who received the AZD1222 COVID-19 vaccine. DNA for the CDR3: TGTGCCAGCAGCTCCCGTCGGGAGTTTTATACCTTC. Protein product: CASSSRREFYTF.